These T cell receptor beta chains were read from a single sample in a study of response to subunit inactivated influenza vaccine. TCRdb re-called the RT-PCR reads with MiXCR, one entry per CDR3 protein. The sample has hundreds of thousands of distinct CDR3 sequences; roughly 14% are singletons. The input for sequencing was PBMCs from blood, taken approximately 12 days after vaccination. All receptors come from a man in his forties or fifties who received an inactivated influenza vaccine. Each CDR3 is given with its conserved first and last residue. Fields, in order: J gene, V gene, clone size, D gene, CDR3 length, CDR3 DNA, CDR3 protein. The D gene is left open where the match is weak. Size is omitted from some rows. Given values are once, few, many or a class for expanded clones.

j_gene: TRBJ1-1
v_gene: TRBV12-3/TRBV12-4
abundance: .
d_gene: TRBD1
len: 16
CDR3nt: TGTGCCAGCAGTTCCACCGCAGGACAGGGTCACGCTGAAGCTTTCTTT
CDR3aa: CASSSTAGQGHAEAFF

j_gene: TRBJ2-7
v_gene: TRBV5-1
abundance: .
d_gene: TRBD1
len: 17
CDR3nt: TGCGCCAGCAGCGTCGTAAACCGGGACAGGAATCCCTACGAGCAGTACTTC
CDR3aa: CASSVVNRDRNPYEQYF

j_gene: TRBJ2-3
v_gene: TRBV10-3
abundance: .
d_gene: TRBD1
len: 13
CDR3nt: TGTGCCATTTCGACAGGGGAAGCAGATACGCAGTATTTT
CDR3aa: CAISTGEADTQYF

j_gene: TRBJ2-2
v_gene: TRBV20-1
abundance: few
d_gene: .
len: 11
CDR3nt: TGCAGTGCAGAGGGGTCCGGGGAGCTGTTTTTT
CDR3aa: CSAEGSGELFF

j_gene: TRBJ2-2
v_gene: TRBV7-3
abundance: few
d_gene: TRBD1
len: 13
CDR3nt: TGTGCCAGCAGCGAAACAGGGGTCGGGGAGCTGTTTTTT
CDR3aa: CASSETGVGELFF

j_gene: TRBJ2-7
v_gene: TRBV12-3/TRBV12-4
abundance: few
d_gene: TRBD1
len: 15
CDR3nt: TGTGCCAGCAGTCTGACAGGGGGCGGCTCCTACGAGCAGTACTTC
CDR3aa: CASSLTGGGSYEQYF

j_gene: TRBJ2-5
v_gene: TRBV7-9
abundance: few
d_gene: .
len: 14
CDR3nt: TGTGCCAGCAGCCCAAGGTTAGGTTCGGAGACCCAGTACTTC
CDR3aa: CASSPRLGSETQYF

j_gene: TRBJ1-5
v_gene: TRBV20-1
abundance: .
d_gene: TRBD1
len: 14
CDR3nt: TGCAGTGCTAGAGATTCAGGGGGCGGTCAGCCCCAGCATTTT
CDR3aa: CSARDSGGGQPQHF

j_gene: TRBJ2-3
v_gene: TRBV11-2
abundance: .
d_gene: .
len: 15
CDR3nt: TGTGCCAGCAGCCTACAGGATGGGCTCACAGATACGCAGTATTTT
CDR3aa: CASSLQDGLTDTQYF

j_gene: TRBJ1-1
v_gene: TRBV28
abundance: .
d_gene: .
len: 11
CDR3nt: TGTGCCAGCGGCTGGGTCACTGAAGCTTTCTTT
CDR3aa: CASGWVTEAFF

j_gene: TRBJ2-4
v_gene: TRBV4-1
abundance: .
d_gene: TRBD2
len: 15
CDR3nt: TGCGCCAGCAGCGAACTAGCGGGGGGGTTAAACATTCAGTACTTC
CDR3aa: CASSELAGGLNIQYF

j_gene: TRBJ1-2
v_gene: TRBV14
abundance: .
d_gene: .
len: 15
CDR3nt: TGTGCCAGCAGCCCCCTGGGAGGGGAGGACTATGGCTACACCTTC
CDR3aa: CASSPLGGEDYGYTF

j_gene: TRBJ2-5
v_gene: TRBV7-2
abundance: many
d_gene: TRBD1
len: 15
CDR3nt: TGTGCCAGCAGCTCCCAGACAGGGGGCGGAGAGACCCAGTACTTC
CDR3aa: CASSSQTGGGETQYF

j_gene: TRBJ2-7
v_gene: TRBV9
abundance: many
d_gene: TRBD1
len: 15
CDR3nt: TGTGCCAGCAGCGCGCGCGGGACAGGGCGTGACGAGCAGTACTTC
CDR3aa: CASSARGTGRDEQYF

j_gene: TRBJ2-3
v_gene: TRBV3-1
abundance: .
d_gene: .
len: 14
CDR3nt: TGTGCCAGCAGCCAAAGGGGCAGTGGAGATACGCAGTATTTT
CDR3aa: CASSQRGSGDTQYF

j_gene: TRBJ2-7
v_gene: TRBV6-1
abundance: .
d_gene: .
len: 15
CDR3nt: TGTGCCAGCCCCGAAAATGGACGGATGAACGACGAGCAGTACTTC
CDR3aa: CASPENGRMNDEQYF

j_gene: TRBJ2-1
v_gene: TRBV2
abundance: .
d_gene: TRBD1
len: 12
CDR3nt: TGTGCCGGAGGACAGGTTCACAATGAGCAGTTCTTC
CDR3aa: CAGGQVHNEQFF

j_gene: TRBJ2-3
v_gene: TRBV15
abundance: few
d_gene: .
len: 18
CDR3nt: TGTGCCACCAGCAGAGATTTGTCCCTGGGAAGTCCCACAGATACGCAGTATTTT
CDR3aa: CATSRDLSLGSPTDTQYF

j_gene: TRBJ2-3
v_gene: TRBV4-2
abundance: few
d_gene: TRBD1
len: 16
CDR3nt: TGTGCCAGCAGCACACGACAGGGGAGTAGGTCAGATACGCAGTATTTT
CDR3aa: CASSTRQGSRSDTQYF

j_gene: TRBJ2-6
v_gene: TRBV24-1
abundance: .
d_gene: TRBD1
len: 18
CDR3nt: TGTGCCACCAGTGATCGGACAGGAAAGTTCTCTGGGGCCAACGTCCTGACTTTC
CDR3aa: CATSDRTGKFSGANVLTF

j_gene: TRBJ2-1
v_gene: TRBV28
abundance: .
d_gene: .
len: 14
CDR3nt: TGTGCCACCAGTTCAAGGGACAACTACAATGAGCAGTTCTTC
CDR3aa: CATSSRDNYNEQFF

j_gene: TRBJ2-2
v_gene: TRBV15
abundance: .
d_gene: TRBD1
len: 15
CDR3nt: TGTGCCACCAGCAAGGGACAGGGGGCTATCGGGGAGCTGTTTTTT
CDR3aa: CATSKGQGAIGELFF

j_gene: TRBJ2-7
v_gene: TRBV3-1
abundance: .
d_gene: TRBD1
len: 15
CDR3nt: TGTGCCAGCAGCCACGACGGGACAGGGGGCTACGAGCAGTACTTC
CDR3aa: CASSHDGTGGYEQYF

j_gene: TRBJ1-1
v_gene: TRBV5-1
abundance: many
d_gene: TRBD1
len: 13
CDR3nt: TGCGCCAGCAGCTCCCTTGGACAGGGAGAAGCTTTCTTT
CDR3aa: CASSSLGQGEAFF

j_gene: TRBJ1-3
v_gene: TRBV28
abundance: many
d_gene: TRBD1
len: 14
CDR3nt: TGTGCCAGCAGTTTGACAGGGGGAGGAAACACCATATATTTT
CDR3aa: CASSLTGGGNTIYF

j_gene: TRBJ2-4
v_gene: TRBV11-2
abundance: many
d_gene: .
len: 18
CDR3nt: TGTGCCAGCAGCTTAGGTCGTATTGCGGCGCTAGCCAAAAACATTCAGTACTTC
CDR3aa: CASSLGRIAALAKNIQYF

j_gene: TRBJ2-1
v_gene: TRBV7-2
abundance: .
d_gene: TRBD2
len: 12
CDR3nt: TGTGCCAGCAGCGAGATAGCGGGAGCGCAGTTCTTC
CDR3aa: CASSEIAGAQFF

j_gene: TRBJ1-2
v_gene: TRBV6-2/TRBV6-3
abundance: .
d_gene: TRBD1
len: 15
CDR3nt: TGTGCCAGCAGGAAAAACTCCGGGACAGCATATGGCTACACCTTC
CDR3aa: CASRKNSGTAYGYTF

j_gene: TRBJ2-3
v_gene: TRBV9
abundance: .
d_gene: TRBD1
len: 15
CDR3nt: TGTGCCAGCAGCGTCGGGACAGGCGGCACAGATACGCAGTATTTT
CDR3aa: CASSVGTGGTDTQYF

j_gene: TRBJ2-7
v_gene: TRBV6-1
abundance: .
d_gene: .
len: 16
CDR3nt: TGTGCCAGCAGCTCCCCCTCCGGGGGCGCGATTTACGAGCAGTACTTC
CDR3aa: CASSSPSGGAIYEQYF

j_gene: TRBJ2-4
v_gene: TRBV20-1
abundance: .
d_gene: .
len: 13
CDR3nt: TGCAGTGCTAGGGAGGGGGGCGAAAACATTCAGTACTTC
CDR3aa: CSAREGGENIQYF

j_gene: TRBJ2-7
v_gene: TRBV3-1
abundance: .
d_gene: TRBD1
len: 17
CDR3nt: TGTGCCAGCAGCCAACGGGACAGGGCCGGGAGCTCCTACGAGCAGTACTTC
CDR3aa: CASSQRDRAGSSYEQYF

j_gene: TRBJ2-3
v_gene: TRBV11-1
abundance: few
d_gene: TRBD2
len: 20
CDR3nt: TGTGCCAGCAGCTTGGGACACGGGACTAGCGGGAGCTATCGAGGAGATACGCAGTATTTT
CDR3aa: CASSLGHGTSGSYRGDTQYF

j_gene: TRBJ2-4
v_gene: TRBV15
abundance: many
d_gene: TRBD2
len: 20
CDR3nt: TGTGCCACCAGCCCTTTACCGGGACTAGCGGGGGGGCAGGCCAAAAACATTCAGTACTTC
CDR3aa: CATSPLPGLAGGQAKNIQYF

j_gene: TRBJ1-5
v_gene: TRBV21-1
abundance: many
d_gene: .
len: 14
CDR3nt: TGTGCCAGCAGCTGGCGGACGGTTTTCCAGCCCCAGCATTTT
CDR3aa: CASSWRTVFQPQHF

j_gene: TRBJ1-1
v_gene: TRBV6-2/TRBV6-3
abundance: .
d_gene: .
len: 15
CDR3nt: TGTGCCAGCAGTTACCCTCCGACAGGGAACACTGAAGCTTTCTTT
CDR3aa: CASSYPPTGNTEAFF

j_gene: TRBJ1-5
v_gene: TRBV19
abundance: many
d_gene: .
len: 14
CDR3nt: TGTGCCAGTACCACCGACAGTACCAATCAGCCCCAGCATTTT
CDR3aa: CASTTDSTNQPQHF

j_gene: TRBJ1-6
v_gene: TRBV7-2
abundance: few
d_gene: .
len: 15
CDR3nt: TGTGCCAGCAGCTCGGACGGGGGTGGTAATTCACCCCTCCACTTT
CDR3aa: CASSSDGGGNSPLHF

j_gene: TRBJ2-7
v_gene: TRBV20-1
abundance: few
d_gene: TRBD2
len: 15
CDR3nt: TGCAGTGCTAGGAAGACTAGCGGGAGCCCTTACGAGCAGTACTTC
CDR3aa: CSARKTSGSPYEQYF

j_gene: TRBJ2-2
v_gene: TRBV20-1
abundance: many
d_gene: .
len: 16
CDR3nt: TGCAGTGCTAGAGAGCCCTCCGGGGGGAACACCGGGGAGCTGTTTTTT
CDR3aa: CSAREPSGGNTGELFF

j_gene: TRBJ2-7
v_gene: TRBV9
abundance: .
d_gene: TRBD1
len: 16
CDR3nt: TGTGCCAGCAGCGGGGGTTCTGGACAGGGGACCTACGAGCAGTACTTC
CDR3aa: CASSGGSGQGTYEQYF

j_gene: TRBJ2-3
v_gene: TRBV12-3/TRBV12-4
abundance: few
d_gene: TRBD2
len: 15
CDR3nt: TGTGCCAGCAGGGCTAGCGGGGGGCGGACAGATACGCAGTATTTT
CDR3aa: CASRASGGRTDTQYF